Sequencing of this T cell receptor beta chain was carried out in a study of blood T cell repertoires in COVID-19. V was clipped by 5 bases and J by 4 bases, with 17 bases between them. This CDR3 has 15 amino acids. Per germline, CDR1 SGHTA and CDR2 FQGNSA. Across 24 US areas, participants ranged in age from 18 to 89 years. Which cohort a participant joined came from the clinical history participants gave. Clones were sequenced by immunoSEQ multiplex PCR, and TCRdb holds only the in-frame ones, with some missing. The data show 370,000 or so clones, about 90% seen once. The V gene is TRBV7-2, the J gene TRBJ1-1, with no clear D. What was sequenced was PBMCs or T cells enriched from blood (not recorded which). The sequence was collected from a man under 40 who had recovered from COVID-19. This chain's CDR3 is CASSPRGGRFTEAFF. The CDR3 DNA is TGTGCCAGCAGCCCCCGAGGAGGGAGGTTCACTGAAGCTTTCTTT.